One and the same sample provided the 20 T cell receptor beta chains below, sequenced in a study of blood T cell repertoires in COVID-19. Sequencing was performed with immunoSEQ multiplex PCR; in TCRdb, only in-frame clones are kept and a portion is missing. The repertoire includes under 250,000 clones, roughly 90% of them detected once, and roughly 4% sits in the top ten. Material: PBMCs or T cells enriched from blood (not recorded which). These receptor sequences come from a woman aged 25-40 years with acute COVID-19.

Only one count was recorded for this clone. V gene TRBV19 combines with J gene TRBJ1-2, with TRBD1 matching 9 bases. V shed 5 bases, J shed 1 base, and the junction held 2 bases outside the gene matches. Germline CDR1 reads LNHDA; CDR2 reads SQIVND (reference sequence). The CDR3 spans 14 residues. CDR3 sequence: CASSPGQGNYGYTF. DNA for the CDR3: TGTGCCAGTAGTCCGGGACAGGGTAACTATGGCTACACCTTC.

The chain's CDR3 is CASSSRQGNEKLFF. CDR3 in DNA: TGTGCCAGCAGCTCTAGACAGGGTAATGAAAAACTGTTTTTT. V is TRBV3-1 (or the pseudogene TRBV3-2) and J is TRBJ1-4; 7 bases line up with TRBD1. With V trimmed by 5 bases and J by 4 bases, 4 bases remained unmatched. Germline CDR1 and CDR2: LGHDT and YNNKEL (reference sequence). This CDR3 has 14 residues.

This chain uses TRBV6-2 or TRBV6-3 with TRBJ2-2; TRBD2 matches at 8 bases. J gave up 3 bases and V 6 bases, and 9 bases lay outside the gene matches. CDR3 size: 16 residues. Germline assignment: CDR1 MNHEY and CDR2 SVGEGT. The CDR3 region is CASSDRGGRYTGELFF. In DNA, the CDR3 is TGTGCCAGCAGCGATCGGGGGGGGCGGTACACCGGGGAGCTGTTTTTT.

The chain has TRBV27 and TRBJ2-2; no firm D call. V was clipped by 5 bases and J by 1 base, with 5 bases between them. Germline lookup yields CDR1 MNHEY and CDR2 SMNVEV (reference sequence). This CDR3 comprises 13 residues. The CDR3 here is CASSAENTGELFF. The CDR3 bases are TGTGCCAGCAGTGCAGAGAACACCGGGGAGCTGTTTTTT.

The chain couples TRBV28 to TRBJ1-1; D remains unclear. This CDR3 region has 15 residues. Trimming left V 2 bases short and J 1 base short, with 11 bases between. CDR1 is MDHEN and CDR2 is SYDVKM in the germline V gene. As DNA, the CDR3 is TGTGCCAGCAGTTTAATAGGCGGCCGGAACACTGAAGCTTTCTTT. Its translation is CASSLIGGRNTEAFF.

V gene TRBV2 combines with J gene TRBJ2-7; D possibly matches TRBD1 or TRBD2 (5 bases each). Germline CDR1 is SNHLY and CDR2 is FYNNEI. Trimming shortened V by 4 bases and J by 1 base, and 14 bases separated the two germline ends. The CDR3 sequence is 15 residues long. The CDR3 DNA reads TGTGCCAGCAGTGTAGCGCAGGGCCTGTCCTACGAGCAGTACTTC. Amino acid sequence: CASSVAQGLSYEQYF.

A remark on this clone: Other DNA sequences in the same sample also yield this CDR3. The CDR3 protein is CSVHRNTEAFF. The CDR3 nucleotides read TGCAGCGTTCATAGGAACACTGAAGCTTTCTTT. The chain links TRBV29-1 to TRBJ1-1; D gene ambiguous. V gave up 5 bases and J gave up 1 base, with 5 bases separating them. In germline, CDR1 is SQVTM, CDR2 ANQGSEA. This CDR3 has 11 residues. Filled out from reference TRBV29-1 and TRBJ1-1, the complete variable domain reads SAVISQKPSRDICQRGTSLTIQCQVDSQVTMMFWYRQQPGQSLTLIATANQGSEATYESGFVIDKFPISRPNLTFSTLTVSNMSPEDSSIYLCSVHRNTEAFFGQGTRLTVV.

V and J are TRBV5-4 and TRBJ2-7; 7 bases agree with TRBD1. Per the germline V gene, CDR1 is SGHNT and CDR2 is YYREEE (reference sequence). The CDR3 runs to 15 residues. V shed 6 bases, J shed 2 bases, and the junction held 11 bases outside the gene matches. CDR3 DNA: TGTGCCAGCACCCTGGGCCCGGACAGGCCCTACGAGCAGTACTTC. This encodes CASTLGPDRPYEQYF.

CDR3: CASSAQTGFTNSPLHF. The DNA of the CDR3 is TGTGCCAGCAGCGCGCAGACAGGATTTACCAACTCACCCCTCCACTTT. The genes are TRBV9 and TRBJ1-6, with TRBD1 as a possible D gene (6 bases). Trimming shortened V by 3 bases and J by 10 bases, and 20 bases separated the two germline ends. This CDR3 contains 16 residues. Germline CDR1 reads SGDLS; CDR2 reads YYNGEE.

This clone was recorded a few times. CDR3 region: CASRIGTGANQPQHF. The CDR3 DNA is TGCGCCAGTAGAATTGGGACAGGGGCTAATCAGCCCCAGCATTTT. The J gene is TRBJ1-5, the V gene TRBV10-2, with 10 bases lining up with TRBD1. Germline CDR1 reads WSHSY; CDR2 reads SAAADI. The CDR3 extends over 15 amino acids. J was trimmed by 4 bases and V by 9 bases; bases with no gene match: 9.

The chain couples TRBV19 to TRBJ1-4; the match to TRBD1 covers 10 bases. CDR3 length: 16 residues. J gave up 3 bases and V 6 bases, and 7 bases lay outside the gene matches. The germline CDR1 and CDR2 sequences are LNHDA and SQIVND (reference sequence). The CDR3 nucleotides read TGTGCCAGTAGGCCGGGACAGGGGTGGGCTAATGAAAAACTGTTTTTT. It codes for CASRPGQGWANEKLFF.

CDR3: CASSLAGGGNTGELFF. Written as DNA, the CDR3 is TGTGCCAGCAGCTTAGCTGGGGGCGGGAACACCGGGGAGCTGTTTTTT. The chain has TRBV7-2 and TRBJ2-2; TRBD1 is a possible D gene (6 bases). V was clipped by 0 bases and J by 1 base, with 9 bases between them. This CDR3 has 16 amino acids. Germline lookup yields CDR1 SGHTA and CDR2 FQGNSA.

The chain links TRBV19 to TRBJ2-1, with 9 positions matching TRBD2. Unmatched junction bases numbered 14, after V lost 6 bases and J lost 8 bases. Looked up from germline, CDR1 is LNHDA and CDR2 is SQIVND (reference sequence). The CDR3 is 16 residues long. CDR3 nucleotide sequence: TGTGCCAGTAGGAAGACCAGCGGGGGGATAGCGGATGAGCAGTTCTTC. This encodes CASRKTSGGIADEQFF.

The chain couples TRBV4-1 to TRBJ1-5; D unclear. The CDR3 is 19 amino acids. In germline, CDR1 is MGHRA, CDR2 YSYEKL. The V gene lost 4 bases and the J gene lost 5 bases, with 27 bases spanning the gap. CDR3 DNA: TGCGCCAGCAGCCTCCAGGCGTCTGGCCCGGCCTCCCCCGATCAGCCCCAGCATTTT. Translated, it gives CASSLQASGPASPDQPQHF.

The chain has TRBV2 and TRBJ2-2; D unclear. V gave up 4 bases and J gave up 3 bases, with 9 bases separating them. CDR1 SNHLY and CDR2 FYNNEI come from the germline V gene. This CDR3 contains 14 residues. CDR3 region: CASSVGWDTGELFF. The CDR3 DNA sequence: TGTGCCAGCAGTGTCGGGTGGGACACCGGGGAGCTGTTTTTT.

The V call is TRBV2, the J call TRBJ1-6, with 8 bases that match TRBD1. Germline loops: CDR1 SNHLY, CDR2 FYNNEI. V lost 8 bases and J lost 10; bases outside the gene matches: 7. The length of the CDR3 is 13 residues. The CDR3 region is CASQDRDSSPLHF. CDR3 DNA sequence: TGTGCCAGCCAGGACAGGGATTCGTCACCCCTCCACTTT. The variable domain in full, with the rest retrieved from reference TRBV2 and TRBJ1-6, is EPEVTQTPSHQVTQMGQEVILRCVPISNHLYFYWYRQILGQKVEFLVSFYNNEISEKSEIFDDQFSVERPDGSNFTLKIRSTKLEDSAMYFCASQDRDSSPLHFGNGTRLTVT.

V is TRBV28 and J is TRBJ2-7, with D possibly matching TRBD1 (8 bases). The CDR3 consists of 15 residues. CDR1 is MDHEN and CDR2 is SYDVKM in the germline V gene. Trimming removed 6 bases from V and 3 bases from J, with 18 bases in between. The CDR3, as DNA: TGTGCCAGCAGGGGGGGGACTGGACAGGGCTACGAGCAGTACTTC. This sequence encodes CASRGGTGQGYEQYF.

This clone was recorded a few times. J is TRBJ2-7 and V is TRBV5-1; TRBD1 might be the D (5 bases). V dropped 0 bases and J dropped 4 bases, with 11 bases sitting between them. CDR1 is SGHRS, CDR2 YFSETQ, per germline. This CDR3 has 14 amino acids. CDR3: CASSLGQPGYEQYF. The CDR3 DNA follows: TGCGCCAGCAGCTTGGGTCAGCCAGGGTACGAGCAGTACTTC.

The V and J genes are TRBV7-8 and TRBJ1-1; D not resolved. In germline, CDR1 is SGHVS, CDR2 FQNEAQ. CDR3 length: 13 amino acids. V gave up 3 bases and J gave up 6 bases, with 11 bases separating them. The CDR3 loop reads CASSFTPTAEAFF. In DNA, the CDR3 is TGTGCCAGCAGCTTTACCCCCACGGCTGAAGCTTTCTTT.

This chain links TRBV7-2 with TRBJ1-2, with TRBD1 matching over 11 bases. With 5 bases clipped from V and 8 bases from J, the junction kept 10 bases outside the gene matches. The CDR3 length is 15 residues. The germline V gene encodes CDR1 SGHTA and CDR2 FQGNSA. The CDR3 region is CASSIRTGGPAGYTF. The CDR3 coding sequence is TGTGCCAGCAGCATCCGGACAGGGGGCCCCGCAGGCTACACCTTC.